This record concerns one TCR beta chain sequence. These data are taken from a study of blood T cell repertoires in COVID-19. Whole-study context: Italy, Spain and the United States were the sources of the convalescent and acute COVID-19 samples.

In the authors' methods: Quantification of nucleated cells was approximated via reference gene primer amplification. The method was immunoSEQ multiplex PCR; TCRdb's version includes in-frame clones alone and lacks a portion of them. Clone size and the V and J calls come from that table; the DNA yielded D and trimming. The table shows 110,000 to 150,000 clones, with over 60% occurring only once. From germline, CDR1 is MNHEY and CDR2 SVGAGI. Trimming removed 6 bases at V and 1 base at J, with 14 bases between. This CDR3 has 15 amino acids. Sequenced: peripheral blood. The sequence came from an older man with acute or convalescent COVID-19. The chain combines TRBV6-5 with TRBJ2-3, with D possibly being TRBD1 (5 bases). For the CDR3, the DNA is TGTGCCAGCAGCCTCAGGGCTTTCGGCACAGATACGCAGTATTTT. This codes for CASSLRAFGTDTQYF.